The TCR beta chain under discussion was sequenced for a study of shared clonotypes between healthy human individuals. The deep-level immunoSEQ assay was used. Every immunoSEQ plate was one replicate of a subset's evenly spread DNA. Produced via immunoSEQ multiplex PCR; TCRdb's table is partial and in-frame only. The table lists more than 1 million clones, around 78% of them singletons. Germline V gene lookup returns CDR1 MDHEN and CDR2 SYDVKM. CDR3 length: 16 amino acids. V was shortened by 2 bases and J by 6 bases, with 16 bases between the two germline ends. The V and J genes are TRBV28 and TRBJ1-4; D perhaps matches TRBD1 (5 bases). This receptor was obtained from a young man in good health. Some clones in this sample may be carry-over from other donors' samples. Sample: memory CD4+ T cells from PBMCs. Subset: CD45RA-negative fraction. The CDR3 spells CASSLTGGRDDEKLFF. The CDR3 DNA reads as TGTGCCAGCAGTTTAACGGGCGGCAGGGACGATGAAAAACTGTTTTTT.